This T cell receptor beta chain was retrieved from a study of T cell responses to AZD1222 COVID-19 vaccine. Study details: Both about-4-week and about-12-week second-dose recipients were combined. Study observations and caveats: The donor cohort was predominantly white British with a female majority, and clonal diversity may have been underestimated.

Of note for this clone: Its cognate antigen is unknown.

Repertoires were generated with immunoSEQ multiplex PCR, while TCRdb's copy carries only in-frame clones and drops some. The profile shows about 120,000 clones, roughly 87% of them singletons. Trimming at V came to 6 bases and at J to 4 bases, leaving 6 bases not matched to a gene. CDR3 length equals 14 residues. CDR1 MNHEY and CDR2 SVGAGI come from the germline V gene. The material was peripheral blood, obtained on day 0 of AZD1222 vaccination. This receptor was taken from an adult in good health. V gene TRBV6-5 combines with J gene TRBJ1-2; 9 positions agree with TRBD1. The CDR3 spells CASRDRDRAYGYTF. Here the CDR3 DNA reads TGTGCCAGCAGGGACCGGGACAGGGCCTATGGCTACACCTTC.